This T cell receptor beta chain derives from a study of Ad26.COV2.S vaccination and SARS-CoV-2 variants. Whole-study context: Donor joined the COV1001 Ad26.COV2.S trial arm. Findings and caveats of the study: Measurements of TCR breadth and depth may have given underestimates of the total T cell responses.

The data were produced by immunoSEQ multiplex PCR, yet TCRdb's version contains in-frame clones alone and is incomplete. This repertoire shows about 390,000 clones, 70% to 90% found once; its top ten account for more than 3%. In regard to this clone: Its specificity is unknown.

Treatment specified: around 19 received Ad26.COV2.S at low or high dose, single or two shots; 5 received placebo; per-sample allocation not given. On day 63 after the first injection, vaccine and placebo recipients gave samples. Boston hosted the donor, who was an adult aged 18-55 years. Spike of the Wuhan-strain SARS-CoV-2 was expressed by an Ad26 vector, which formed the vaccine. Germline-derived CDR1 and CDR2 are SGDLS and YYNGEE. The CDR3 spans 12 residues. With 2 bases removed from V and 6 bases from J, the gap between germline ends came to 5 bases. This clonotype originated in a person aged 18 to 59 who received the Ad26.COV2.S COVID-19 vaccine or a placebo. The chain employs TRBV9 and TRBJ2-2; D uncertain. This specimen consisted of peripheral blood, obtained in a trial of Ad26.COV2.S vaccine versus placebo. Here the CDR3 reads CASSVYPGELFF. The CDR3 DNA sequence: TGTGCCAGCAGCGTGTATCCCGGGGAGCTGTTTTTT.